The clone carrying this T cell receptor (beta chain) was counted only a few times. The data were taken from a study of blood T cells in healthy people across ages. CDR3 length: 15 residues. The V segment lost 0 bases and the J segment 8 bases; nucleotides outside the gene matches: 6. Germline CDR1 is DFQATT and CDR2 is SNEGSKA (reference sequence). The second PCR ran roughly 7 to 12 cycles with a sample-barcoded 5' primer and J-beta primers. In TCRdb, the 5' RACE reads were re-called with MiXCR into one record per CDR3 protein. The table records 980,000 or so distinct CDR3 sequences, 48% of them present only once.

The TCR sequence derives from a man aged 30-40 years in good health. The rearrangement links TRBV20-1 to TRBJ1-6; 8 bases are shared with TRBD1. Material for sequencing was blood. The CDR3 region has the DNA TGCAGTGCTAGAGAGGGAGACAGGGGTCATTCACCCCTCCACTTT. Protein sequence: CSAREGDRGHSPLHF.